This T cell receptor beta chain was captured by sequencing in a study of cytomegalovirus exposure and HLA in healthy donors. Study context: According to later analysis, the same platform produced the 120 validation and around 730 first-cohort repertoires.

Worth noting for this clone: Its antigen remains unknown.

Assay used: immunoSEQ multiplex PCR; TCRdb lists only in-frame clones, some missing. Among fewer than 350,000 clones listed, approximately 88% were seen once. General study findings and limits: There were under 200 TCR beta chains listed as cytomegalovirus-associated. CMV antigen specificity of a few CMV-associated chains was confirmed in vitro. According to a subsequent analysis, TCR clusters from the first cohort were inclined to appear together in the 90 to 150 validation repertoires.

CDR1 is LNHNV, CDR2 YYDKDF, per germline (reference sequence). The CDR3 consists of 15 residues. Trimming took 5 bases from V and 0 from J; bases not matched to a gene: 7. This clonotype was obtained from a woman between 18 and 29 years old in good health and CMV-seronegative. The chain has TRBV15 and TRBJ2-7; TRBD2 matches at 7 bases. Sequenced material: PBMCs. The CDR3 nucleotides read TGTGCCACCAGCCGTTCCGGGACTAACTCCTACGAGCAGTACTTC. This gives the protein CATSRSGTNSYEQYF. The variable domain in full, with the rest retrieved from reference TRBV15 and TRBJ2-7, is DAMVIQNPRYQVTQFGKPVTLSCSQTLNHNVMYWYQQKSSQAPKLLFHYYDKDFNNEADTPDNFQSRRPNTSFCFLDIRSPGLGDTAMYLCATSRSGTNSYEQYFGPGTRLTVT.